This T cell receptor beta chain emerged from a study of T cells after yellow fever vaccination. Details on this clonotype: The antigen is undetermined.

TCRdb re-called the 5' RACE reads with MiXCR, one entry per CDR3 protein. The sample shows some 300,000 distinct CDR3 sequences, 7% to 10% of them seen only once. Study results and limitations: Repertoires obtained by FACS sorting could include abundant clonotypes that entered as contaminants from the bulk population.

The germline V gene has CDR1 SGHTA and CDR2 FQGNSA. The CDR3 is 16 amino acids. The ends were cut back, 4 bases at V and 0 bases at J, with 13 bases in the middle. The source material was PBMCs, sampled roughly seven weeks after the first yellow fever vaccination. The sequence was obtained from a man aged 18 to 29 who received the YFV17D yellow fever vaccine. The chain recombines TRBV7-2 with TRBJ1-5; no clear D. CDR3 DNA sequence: TGTGCCAGCAGCTCCGTGGACCCGCGTAGCAATCAGCCCCAGCATTTT. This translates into CASSSVDPRSNQPQHF.